The 22 T cell receptor beta chains presented below share a single source sample, sequenced in a study of shared clonotypes between healthy human individuals. The method was immunoSEQ multiplex PCR; TCRdb's version includes in-frame clones alone and lacks a portion of them. The data contain 2 million to 2.5 million clones, about 90% of them seen just once; the ten biggest clones take up roughly 0.34%. Sequences were obtained from naive CD4+ T cells from PBMCs. Stated subset: CD45RA+ positively selected. These receptors all come from a man between 18 and 29 years old in good health. Some clones in this sample may be carry-over from other donors' samples.

The chain couples TRBV4-1 to TRBJ2-3; tentatively, D is TRBD2 (6 bases). The V gene's germline CDR1 is MGHRA and CDR2 YSYEKL. Trimming removed 5 bases at V and 0 bases at J, with 18 bases between. This CDR3 is built from 17 residues. This chain's CDR3 is CASSFPPGLTSTDTQYF. The CDR3 nucleotides are TGCGCCAGCAGCTTCCCGCCGGGACTCACTAGCACAGATACGCAGTATTTT.

V gene TRBV6-6 combines with J gene TRBJ1-5; 7 nucleotides align to TRBD1. The CDR3 totals 15 residues. The ends lost 6 bases at V and 2 bases at J; junction bases unmatched: 7. The germline CDR1 and CDR2 sequences are MNHNY and SVGAGI (reference sequence). CDR3 sequence: CASSLGGEGNQPQHF. In nucleotides, the CDR3 is TGTGCCAGCAGCCTAGGGGGCGAGGGCAATCAGCCCCAGCATTTT.

This clone has just one count. The chain links TRBV18 to TRBJ2-2, with TRBD1 matching over 10 bases. The CDR3 length is 16 residues. V lost 3 bases and J lost 4; bases outside the gene matches: 5. Germline loops: CDR1 KGHSH, CDR2 LQKENI. The CDR3 DNA sequence: TGTGCCAGCTCACCGAGGACAGGGGGTGCCACCGGGGAGCTGTTTTTT. This sequence encodes CASSPRTGGATGELFF.

The V and J genes are TRBV2 and TRBJ1-5, with TRBD1 identical over 7 bases. In germline, CDR1 is SNHLY, CDR2 FYNNEI. The CDR3 spans 14 residues. Trimming cost V 7 bases and J 5 bases; bases outside gene matches: 8. The CDR3 DNA is TGTGCCAGCACGGGACAGCGGGACGATCAGCCCCAGCATTTT. Its translation is CASTGQRDDQPQHF.

The chain joins TRBV18 to TRBJ1-5; TRBD1 might be the D (5 bases). Trimming stripped 6 bases from V and 9 bases from J, with 21 bases between. This CDR3 spans 15 amino acids. Germline loops: CDR1 KGHSH, CDR2 LQKENI. The CDR3 DNA reads as TGTGCCAGCTCCCCGGGGCGGGATTCCTCATTGCCCCAGCATTTT. Amino acids: CASSPGRDSSLPQHF.

The V and J genes are TRBV6-6 and TRBJ1-5; 8 bases map to TRBD1. Losses at the gene ends were 6 bases for V and 3 bases for J; bases not matched to a gene: 10. The CDR3 is 16 residues long. The germline gives CDR1 MNHNY, CDR2 SVGAGI (reference sequence). CDR3 coding DNA: TGTGCCAGCAGACTTGGGACAGGTGGATCCAATCAGCCCCAGCATTTT. Its translation: CASRLGTGGSNQPQHF.

The J gene is TRBJ2-7, the V gene TRBV28; D remains unclear. V was cut by 7 bases and J by 5 bases, with 12 bases left in between. This CDR3 spans 12 amino acids. The germline CDR1 and CDR2 sequences are MDHEN and SYDVKM. The CDR3 DNA follows: TGTGCCAGCACCAAAAACACCCACGAGCAGTACTTC. This sequence encodes CASTKNTHEQYF.

The DNA of the CDR3 is TGTGCCAGCTCACCCCGGCAAGCGGAACCCTACGAGCAGTACTTC. The encoded protein is CASSPRQAEPYEQYF. This sequence joins TRBV18 and TRBJ2-7; a weak D match, TRBD2 (5 bases). CDR3 length: 15 amino acids. V lost 3 bases to trimming and J lost 2 bases, with 14 bases between them. Germline assignment: CDR1 KGHSH and CDR2 LQKENI.

Comments on this clone: The same CDR3 also results from other DNA sequences found in this sample. V and J are TRBV27 and TRBJ2-1; a possible D gene is TRBD2 (5 bases). Germline V lookup: CDR1 MNHEY, CDR2 SMNVEV (reference sequence). Trimming stripped 6 bases from V and 7 bases from J, with 7 bases between. The CDR3 has 11 amino acids. The CDR3 DNA is TGTGCCAGCAGCCGGGGTAATGAGCAGTTCTTC. Its protein product is CASSRGNEQFF.

The chain is built from TRBV29-1 and TRBJ2-7; the D is unclear. Germline CDR1 and CDR2: SQVTM and ANQGSEA. The CDR3 has 9 residues. The V gene lost 8 bases and the J gene lost 3 bases, with 5 bases spanning the gap. The CDR3 spells CSLLYEQYF. CDR3 bases: TGCAGCCTCCTCTACGAGCAGTACTTC.

The chain employs TRBV6-5 and TRBJ1-6; D not resolved. The V end lost 4 bases, the J end lost 8 bases, and 6 bases lay between the germline ends. The CDR3 length is 12 residues. Germline V gives CDR1 MNHEY, CDR2 SVGAGI. The CDR3 loop is CASSSRDSPLHF. The CDR3, as DNA: TGTGCCAGCAGTTCCCGGGATTCACCCCTCCACTTT.

The CDR3 reads CASRPGTGSGNGYTF. The CDR3 nucleotides are TGTGCCAGCAGACCCGGGACAGGGTCCGGTAATGGCTACACCTTC. The J gene is TRBJ1-2, the V gene TRBV5-4; TRBD1 aligns across 9 bases. The CDR3 spans 15 residues. V dropped 5 bases and J dropped 6; count of bases not matched to a gene: 11. Germline V lookup: CDR1 SGHNT, CDR2 YYREEE (reference sequence).

As regards this clone: Additional DNA sequences in this sample encode the identical CDR3. V is TRBV11-2 and J is TRBJ2-7, with TRBD1 identical over 7 bases. Germline CDR1 SGHAT, CDR2 FQNNGV. The CDR3 is 14 residues long. Trimming took 5 bases from V and 2 from J; bases not matched to a gene: 6. This CDR3 is CASSPWTGPYEQYF. The CDR3 nucleotides are TGTGCCAGCAGCCCTTGGACAGGACCCTACGAGCAGTACTTC.

CDR3 DNA: TGTGCCAGCAGTGTGGGATATGAGCAGTTCTTC. Its protein is CASSVGYEQFF. The chain uses TRBV2 and TRBJ2-1; D not resolved. CDR3 length: 11 amino acids. CDR1 and CDR2 from the germline V gene are SNHLY and FYNNEI. Trimming removed 4 bases from V and 8 bases from J, with 6 bases in between.

For the CDR3, the DNA is TGTGCCAGCAGCTTAGTCGGACAGGGGTTGGGGACCCAGTACTTC. Encoded protein: CASSLVGQGLGTQYF. The rearrangement links TRBV7-9 to TRBJ2-5; 9 bases fit TRBD1. Germline V CDR1 and CDR2: SEHNR, FQNEAQ (reference sequence). J lost 7 bases, V lost 1 base, and 7 bases had no gene match. This CDR3 contains 15 residues.

For the CDR3, the DNA is TGTGCCAGCAGTCCGACAGGGCGATTCACTGAAGCTTTCTTT. Its protein is CASSPTGRFTEAFF. The V call is TRBV6-1, the J call TRBJ1-1; 7 positions match TRBD1. Germline V gene sequence: CDR1 MNHNS, CDR2 SASEGT. The CDR3 length is 14 residues. Trimming cost V 5 bases and J 4 bases; bases outside gene matches: 7.

This clone was seen once. V gene TRBV30 combines with J gene TRBJ1-4; no firm D call. The V gene lost 0 bases and the J gene lost 3 bases, with 8 bases spanning the gap. CDR3 length equals 14 residues. The germline V gene has CDR1 GTSNPN and CDR2 SVGIG (reference sequence). The CDR3 loop reads CAWSVNLANEKLFF. In DNA form, the CDR3 reads TGTGCCTGGAGTGTAAACCTGGCTAATGAAAAACTGTTTTTT. Filled out from reference TRBV30 and TRBJ1-4, the complete variable domain reads SQTIHQWPATLVQPVGSPLSLECTVEGTSNPNLYWYRQAAGRGLQLLFYSVGIGQISSEVPQNLSASRPQDRQFILSSKKLLLSDSGFYLCAWSVNLANEKLFFGSGTQLSVL.

The chain recombines TRBV11-2 with TRBJ1-5; D perhaps matches TRBD1 (5 bases). CDR3 length: 14 residues. Trimming pared 5 bases from V and 7 bases from J, leaving 15 bases between. The V gene's germline CDR1 is SGHAT and CDR2 FQNNGV. This CDR3 is CASSQRGGTQPQHF. The CDR3, as DNA: TGTGCCAGCAGCCAACGGGGGGGAACCCAGCCCCAGCATTTT. Supplemented by reference TRBV11-2 and TRBJ1-5, the full variable domain reads EAGVAQSPRYKIIEKRQSVAFWCNPISGHATLYWYQQILGQGPKLLIQFQNNGVVDDSQLPKDRFSAERLKGVDSTLKIQPAKLEDSAVYLCASSQRGGTQPQHFGDGTRLSIL.

V and J are TRBV29-1 and TRBJ2-3, with TRBD2 matching over 8 bases. From germline, CDR1 is SQVTM and CDR2 ANQGSEA. CDR3 size: 15 residues. With 6 bases clipped from V and 4 bases from J, the junction kept 12 bases outside the gene matches. CDR3 DNA sequence: TGCAGCGTAGCGACGAGACTAGCGTCTTCAGATACGCAGTATTTT. Protein product: CSVATRLASSDTQYF.

The chain recombines TRBV5-1 with TRBJ2-1; tentative D call: TRBD2 (6 bases). The CDR3 has 15 residues. Trimming stripped 4 bases from V and 7 bases from J, with 18 bases between. Germline V lookup: CDR1 SGHRS, CDR2 YFSETQ. CDR3 nucleotide sequence: TGCGCCAGCAGCCCCGGACTACAGAATAGAAATGAGCAGTTCTTC. The encoded protein is CASSPGLQNRNEQFF.

Comments on this clone: At the DNA level, this CDR3 is encoded by other sequences in the same sample as well. The V call is TRBV27, the J call TRBJ2-1; 7 bases align to TRBD2. J was trimmed by 4 bases and V by 5 bases; bases with no gene match: 5. Per germline, CDR1 MNHEY and CDR2 SMNVEV (reference sequence). The CDR3 runs 14 residues. As DNA, the CDR3 is TGTGCCAGCAGTGCCAGCGGGGCTTACAATGAGCAGTTCTTC. It yields the protein CASSASGAYNEQFF.

The CDR3 protein is CASSFFPAEPTGELFF. CDR3 DNA: TGCGCCAGCAGCTTTTTCCCAGCGGAGCCCACCGGGGAGCTGTTTTTT. The V gene is TRBV5-1, the J gene TRBJ2-2; a possible D gene is TRBD2 (5 bases). CDR1 is SGHRS and CDR2 is YFSETQ in the germline V gene. The CDR3 extends over 16 amino acids. V lost 2 bases and J 4 bases, leaving 15 bases between the germline ends.